This T cell receptor beta chain emerged from a study of early T cells in non-severe SARS-CoV-2 infection. Study overall: Chains were unpaired, as sequencing was done on bulk RNA from unsorted whole blood. Study-level findings and limits: Clonotype matching in VDJdb favored anti-spike CD8 responses and did not capture private and CD4 specificities.

The germline V gene has CDR1 SNHLY and CDR2 FYNNEI. This CDR3 contains 13 residues. This clonotype showed up just once. The antigen remains undetermined. Sequence at one end of the junction differs from germline and may be a read error. Individual cDNA molecules received unique molecular identifiers. Each CDR3 protein gets one entry after TCRdb re-called the 5' RACE reads with MiXCR. In the table there are 100,000 to 130,000 distinct CDR3 sequences, 9% to 14% of which are singletons. V usage is TRBV2 and J usage is TRBJ1-1; 7 nucleotides match TRBD1. Sequencing was carried out using whole blood. This sequence originates from an adult who was a healthcare worker with PCR-confirmed SARS-CoV-2 infection or an uninfected control (not recorded which). The CDR3 loop is CVSSSGGTAEAFF. CDR3 nucleotides: TGTGTCAGCTCCTCGGGGGGGACAGCTGAAGCTTTCTTT.